This TCR beta chain derives from a study of lymphopenia after photon versus proton radiotherapy. Study findings and constraints: Survival link was tested only in deceased patients; proton benefit remains a possibility. A bigger post-nadir fall in TCR diversity correlated inversely with survival time in deceased patients. Photon-treated patients lost naive T cells and TCR diversity; proton-treated stayed stable.

Only in-frame clones appear in the TCRdb table, and some are missing; sequencing was by immunoSEQ multiplex PCR. Among about 58,000 clones, approximately 84% were seen once, and the ten largest hold around 2%. Note on this clone: The antigen remains undetermined.

Per germline, CDR1 MNHEY and CDR2 SVGAGI. Trimming took off 6 bases at V and 5 bases at J, with 13 bases between the two ends. This CDR3 has 14 residues. The chain carries TRBV6-5 and TRBJ1-4; D remains ambiguous. The origin of this receptor is a man aged 55 to 69 with pancreatic cancer. The sample was peripheral blood, taken from a patient treated with proton-based radiotherapy. CDR3 bases: TGTGCCAGCAGACCACTCCTAGTCAATGAAAAACTGTTTTTT. Translated: CASRPLLVNEKLFF.